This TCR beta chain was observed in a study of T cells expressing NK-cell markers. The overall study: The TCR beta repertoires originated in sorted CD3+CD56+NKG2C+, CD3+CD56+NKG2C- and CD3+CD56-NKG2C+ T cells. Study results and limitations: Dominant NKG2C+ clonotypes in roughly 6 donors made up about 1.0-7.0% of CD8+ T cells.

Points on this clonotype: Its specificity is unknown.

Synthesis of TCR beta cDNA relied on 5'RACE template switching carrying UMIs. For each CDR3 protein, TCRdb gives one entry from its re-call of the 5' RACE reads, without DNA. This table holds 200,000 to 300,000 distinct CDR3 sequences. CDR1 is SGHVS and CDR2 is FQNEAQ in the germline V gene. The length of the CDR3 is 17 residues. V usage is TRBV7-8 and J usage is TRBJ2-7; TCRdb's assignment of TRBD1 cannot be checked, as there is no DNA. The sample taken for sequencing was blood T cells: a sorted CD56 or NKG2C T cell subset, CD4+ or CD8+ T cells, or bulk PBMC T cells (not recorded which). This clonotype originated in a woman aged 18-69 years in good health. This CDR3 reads CASSFFYRDASTYEQYF.